This TCR beta chain was retrieved from a study of blood T cell repertoires in COVID-19. On the study more broadly: Both acute and convalescent COVID-19 samples were obtained from the United States, Italy and Spain. T cells, B-cell-depleted T cells, or PBMCs provided the cDNA or gDNA that served as material.

As originally analysed: Amplifying reference gene primers gave estimates of nucleated cell counts. The repertoire was sequenced with immunoSEQ multiplex PCR; TCRdb's copy has only in-frame clones and lacks some. V and J calls and clone size are those listed in that table; D and trimming were worked out from the DNA. Of some 150,000 clones listed, 70% to 90% are singletons. Only one count was recorded for this clone. The germline gives CDR1 MNHEY, CDR2 SMNVEV (reference sequence). The J segment lost 4 bases and the V segment lost 5 bases, leaving 14 bases of the junction unmatched. The CDR3 consists of 17 residues.

The chain couples TRBV27 to TRBJ1-5; 7 nucleotides line up with TRBD1. The TCR originated in a woman aged 55 to 70 with acute or convalescent COVID-19. The sample taken for sequencing was peripheral blood. The CDR3 DNA follows: TGTGCCAGCAGTAGACAACCCCGGACAGGACAAAATCAGCCCCAGCATTTT. This sequence encodes CASSRQPRTGQNQPQHF.